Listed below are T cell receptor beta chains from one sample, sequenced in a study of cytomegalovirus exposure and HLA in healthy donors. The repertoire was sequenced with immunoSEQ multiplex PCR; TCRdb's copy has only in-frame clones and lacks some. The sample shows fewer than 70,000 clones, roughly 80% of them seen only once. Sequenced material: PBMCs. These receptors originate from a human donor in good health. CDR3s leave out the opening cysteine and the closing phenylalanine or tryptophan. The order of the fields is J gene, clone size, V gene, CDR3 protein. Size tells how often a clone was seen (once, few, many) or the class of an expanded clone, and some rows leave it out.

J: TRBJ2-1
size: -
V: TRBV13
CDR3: ASSPRGGLGEQF

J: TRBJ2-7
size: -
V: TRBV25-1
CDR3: ASYRGGDYEQY

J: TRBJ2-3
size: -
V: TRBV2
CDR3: ASSEALAGADTQY

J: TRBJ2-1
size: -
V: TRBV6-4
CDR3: ASSAGLTYNEQF

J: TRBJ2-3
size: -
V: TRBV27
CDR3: ASSQWIADADTQY

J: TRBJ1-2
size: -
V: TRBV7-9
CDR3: SSSARQDYGYT

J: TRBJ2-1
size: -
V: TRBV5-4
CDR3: ASSLDGGSNNEQF

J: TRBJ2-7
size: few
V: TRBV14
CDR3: ASSHGQGYEQY

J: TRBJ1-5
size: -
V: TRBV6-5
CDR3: ASSPTGLNQPQH

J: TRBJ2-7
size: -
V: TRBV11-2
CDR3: ASSLGGLAGVYYEQY

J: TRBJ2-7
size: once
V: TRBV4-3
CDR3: ASSQVPSGTSYEQY

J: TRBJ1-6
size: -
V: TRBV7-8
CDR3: ASSPTNSPLH

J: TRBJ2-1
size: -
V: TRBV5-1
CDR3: ASSPDRAANEQF

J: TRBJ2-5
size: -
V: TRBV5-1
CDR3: ASSLGAGINQETQY

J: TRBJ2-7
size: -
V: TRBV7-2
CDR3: ASSPTLAGYEQY